The 26 T cell receptor beta chains reported below all come from one sample, sequenced in a study of cytomegalovirus exposure and HLA in healthy donors. The PCR contained 60 Vbeta and 13 Jbeta primers. Clones were read by immunoSEQ multiplex PCR, and TCRdb kept only the in-frame ones, dropping some. The data contain roughly 150,000 clones, roughly 85% of them singletons. The specimen was PBMCs. All receptors come from a woman aged 18-35 years in good health and CMV-seronegative.

The chain couples TRBV9 to TRBJ1-5; TRBD1 might be the D (6 bases). The CDR3 spans 15 residues. Trimming took 3 bases from V and 5 from J, leaving 15 bases between them. Germline V gives CDR1 SGDLS, CDR2 YYNGEE. The CDR3 DNA reads as TGTGCCAGCAGCGGGAGGGGGGAGGGGGATCAGCCCCAGCATTTT. Amino acids: CASSGRGEGDQPQHF.

The chain employs TRBV30 and TRBJ1-6; weak D call: TRBD1 (6 bases). The germline gives CDR1 GTSNPN, CDR2 SVGIG (reference sequence). V was shortened by 3 bases and J by 5 bases, with 11 bases between the two germline ends. There are 14 residues in the CDR3. Here the CDR3 DNA reads TGTGCCTGGAGGAAACAGGGTCATAATTCACCCCTCCACTTT. This translates into CAWRKQGHNSPLHF.

The rearrangement uses TRBV28 and TRBJ1-1; D ambiguous. The germline gives CDR1 MDHEN, CDR2 SYDVKM. V dropped 5 bases and J dropped 6 bases, with 16 bases sitting between them. The CDR3 runs 14 residues. In DNA, the CDR3 is TGTGCCAGCAGTCCCCGGAGGGTTTTCGCTGAAGCTTTCTTT. It codes for CASSPRRVFAEAFF.

This CDR3 is CASKPAGGQPQHF. Written as DNA, the CDR3 is TGTGCCAGCAAGCCCGCCGGGGGTCAGCCCCAGCATTTT. The J gene is TRBJ1-5, the V gene TRBV2; perhaps TRBD1 as D (5 bases). The CDR3 has 13 amino acids. Germline CDR1 reads SNHLY; CDR2 reads FYNNEI. V lost 7 bases to trimming and J lost 6 bases, with 13 bases between them.

This clone was picked up one time. The chain joins TRBV28 to TRBJ2-7, with 8 bases that match TRBD2. V dropped 6 bases and J dropped 7; count of bases not matched to a gene: 14. This CDR3 has 15 amino acids. The germline CDR1 and CDR2 sequences are MDHEN and SYDVKM. The CDR3 region is CASRPPGERGWEQYF. The CDR3 DNA sequence: TGTGCCAGCAGGCCGCCGGGGGAGCGGGGGTGGGAGCAGTACTTC.

This rearrangement joins TRBV4-3 to TRBJ2-1, with 11 positions matching TRBD2. Germline CDR1 and CDR2: LGHNA and YSLEER. Trimming cost V 3 bases and J 4 bases; bases outside gene matches: 8. CDR3 length: 17 residues. As DNA, the CDR3 is TGCGCCAGCAGCCAGGTGGGACTAGCGGAGATATACAATGAGCAGTTCTTC. Amino acid sequence: CASSQVGLAEIYNEQFF.

This rearrangement joins TRBV4-2 to TRBJ2-7; 8 bases are shared with TRBD2. Germline assignment: CDR1 LGHNA and CDR2 YNFKEQ. J gave up 2 bases and V 0 bases, and 6 bases lay outside the gene matches. The CDR3 is made up of 16 amino acids. CDR3 sequence reads: CASSQDSGGPTYEQYF. CDR3 sequence (DNA): TGTGCCAGCAGCCAAGACAGCGGGGGCCCGACCTACGAGCAGTACTTC.

With respect to this clone: This CDR3 is also generated by other DNA sequences in the sample. This chain links TRBV4-3 with TRBJ2-7, with a tentative D call TRBD1 (6 bases). The CDR3 has 14 residues. CDR1 and CDR2 (germline): LGHNA, YSLEER. The V end was cut by 4 bases, the J end by 2 bases, with 12 bases between. CDR3 amino acids: CASSPDRGPYEQYF. DNA for the CDR3: TGCGCCAGCAGCCCGGACAGAGGGCCCTACGAGCAGTACTTC.

This chain links TRBV9 with TRBJ2-1, with TRBD2 matching 11 bases. The germline gives CDR1 SGDLS, CDR2 YYNGEE. This CDR3 is 14 amino acids long. After removal of 4 bases from V and 5 bases from J, the junction contained 2 bases not matched to a gene. The DNA of the CDR3 is TGTGCCAGCAGCCTAGCGGGAGGTAACAATGAGCAGTTCTTC. Translating gives CASSLAGGNNEQFF.

The chain combines TRBV2 with TRBJ2-1; 9 bases align to TRBD2. With V trimmed by 0 bases and J by 2 bases, 5 bases remained unmatched. Germline V gene sequence: CDR1 SNHLY, CDR2 FYNNEI. CDR3 length equals 17 residues. CDR3 bases: TGTGCCAGCAGTGAAGCCTGGGCTAGCGGGACCTACAATGAGCAGTTCTTC. It specifies CASSEAWASGTYNEQFF.

The V gene is TRBV5-1, the J gene TRBJ2-7; 10 bases are shared with TRBD1. Germline-derived CDR1 and CDR2 are SGHRS and YFSETQ. The CDR3 has 14 amino acids. V gave up 0 bases and J gave up 6 bases; unmatched junction bases: 3. The CDR3 protein is CASSLGQGASEQYF. The DNA of the CDR3 is TGCGCCAGCAGCTTGGGACAGGGGGCTTCCGAGCAGTACTTC. Using reference TRBV5-1 and TRBJ2-7 for the parts outside the CDR3, the full variable domain is KAGVTQTPRYLIKTRGQQVTLSCSPISGHRSVSWYQQTPGQGLQFLFEYFSETQRNKGNFPGRFSGRQFSNSRSEMNVSTLELGDSALYLCASSLGQGASEQYFGPGTRLTVT.

The chain couples TRBV11-3 to TRBJ2-2; tentatively, D is TRBD2 (7 bases). Germline V gene lookup returns CDR1 SGHNT and CDR2 YENEEA. The CDR3 runs to 15 residues. Trimming stripped 6 bases from V and 7 bases from J, with 18 bases between. The CDR3 DNA reads TGTGCCAGCAGTCCAATCGGGGGGCTGAACGGGGAGCTGTTTTTT. It yields the protein CASSPIGGLNGELFF.

A single count supports this clone. This rearrangement joins TRBV5-1 to TRBJ2-7; 9 bases agree with TRBD2. The CDR3 sequence is 14 residues long. Germline V gene sequence: CDR1 SGHRS, CDR2 YFSETQ. The V gene end was trimmed by 2 bases and the J gene end by 6 bases; junction bases not matched to a gene: 6. CDR3 residues: CASSFAGGPGEQYF. Written as DNA, the CDR3 is TGCGCCAGCAGCTTTGCGGGAGGGCCGGGCGAGCAGTACTTC.

The rearrangement uses TRBV7-9 and TRBJ2-1, with D possibly TRBD1 on 6 matching bases. The CDR3 has 13 amino acids. CDR1 and CDR2 from the germline V gene are SEHNR and FQNEAQ (reference sequence). V lost 6 bases to trimming and J lost 6 bases, with 12 bases between them. CDR3 bases: TGTGCCAGCAGATCAGGGGTGCGCAATGAGCAGTTCTTC. It codes for CASRSGVRNEQFF.

The V call is TRBV28, the J call TRBJ1-3; D perhaps matches TRBD1 (6 bases). The CDR3 length is 17 residues. The ends were cut back, 4 bases at V and 0 bases at J, with 16 bases in the middle. The germline V gene encodes CDR1 MDHEN and CDR2 SYDVKM. CDR3 DNA sequence: TGTGCCAGCAGTTCCCAGGGGTGGGGAGACTCTGGAAACACCATATATTTT. Protein sequence: CASSSQGWGDSGNTIYF.

The chain recombines TRBV9 with TRBJ2-3; 12 positions match TRBD2. The junction had 10 bases not matched to a gene; V was cut back by 3 bases and J by 8 bases. CDR3 length: 16 residues. Germline values: CDR1 SGDLS, CDR2 YYNGEE. CDR3 sequence reads: CASSASGRAGASTQYF. In DNA form, the CDR3 reads TGTGCCAGCAGCGCTAGCGGGAGGGCCGGAGCGAGTACGCAGTATTTT.

The chain joins TRBV7-8 to TRBJ2-1; D possibly corresponds to TRBD2 (5 bases). The CDR3 is made up of 14 amino acids. Trimming removed 5 bases from V and 6 bases from J, with 14 bases in between. The germline gives CDR1 SGHVS, CDR2 FQNEAQ. The CDR3 coding sequence is TGTGCCAGCAGCCCCCTCGGGGTTAGCAATGAGCAGTTCTTC. Its translation: CASSPLGVSNEQFF.

The V gene is TRBV7-2, the J gene TRBJ2-1, with D possibly being TRBD1 (6 bases). Germline CDR1 is SGHTA and CDR2 is FQGNSA. The CDR3 runs 11 residues. Between the trimmed V and J ends, which lost 4 bases and 9 bases, there was a span of 7 bases. Here the CDR3 DNA reads TGTGCCAGCAGCTGGGGGCTTGAGCAGTTCTTC. Its protein is CASSWGLEQFF.

The J gene is TRBJ2-3, the V gene TRBV5-1; 10 bases agree with TRBD2. This CDR3 comprises 19 residues. Germline loops: CDR1 SGHRS, CDR2 YFSETQ. V lost 0 bases, J lost 3 bases, and 13 bases stayed unmatched. The CDR3 sequence: CASSLEPSGGGAVTDTQYF. For the CDR3, the DNA is TGCGCCAGCAGCTTGGAGCCTAGCGGGGGCGGGGCAGTTACAGATACGCAGTATTTT.

This clone has more than one count but fewer than ten. The rearrangement links TRBV7-8 to TRBJ2-1, with D perhaps matching TRBD1 (6 bases). V was cut by 5 bases and J by 2 bases, with 10 bases left in between. From germline, CDR1 is SGHVS and CDR2 FQNEAQ. The CDR3 is 14 residues long. In DNA, the CDR3 is TGTGCCAGCAGCCCCGACAGGACCTACAATGAGCAGTTCTTC. Protein product: CASSPDRTYNEQFF.

The V call is TRBV5-1, the J call TRBJ2-1; the match to TRBD2 covers 7 bases. CDR3 size: 14 residues. Germline V gene sequence: CDR1 SGHRS, CDR2 YFSETQ. Trimming removed 2 bases from V and 8 bases from J; junction bases left unmatched: 7. This CDR3 reads CASSFALALDEQFF. For the CDR3, the DNA is TGCGCCAGCAGCTTCGCACTAGCGCTGGATGAGCAGTTCTTC.

V usage is TRBV30 and J usage is TRBJ2-7; no firm D call. The V end was cut by 0 bases, the J end by 0 bases, with 15 bases between. CDR1 and CDR2 from the germline V gene are GTSNPN and SVGIG (reference sequence). The CDR3 has 16 residues. CDR3 sequence: CAWSVMGASYSYEQYF. CDR3 DNA sequence: TGTGCCTGGAGTGTAATGGGCGCATCTTACTCCTACGAGCAGTACTTC. Drawing the rest from reference TRBV30 and TRBJ2-7, the complete variable domain is SQTIHQWPATLVQPVGSPLSLECTVEGTSNPNLYWYRQAAGRGLQLLFYSVGIGQISSEVPQNLSASRPQDRQFILSSKKLLLSDSGFYLCAWSVMGASYSYEQYFGPGTRLTVT.

This clone was found many times. The rearrangement uses TRBV6-4 and TRBJ2-2; D remains ambiguous. CDR3 length: 13 residues. V lost 4 bases and J lost 1, with 4 bases in between. Germline CDR1 MRHNA, CDR2 SNTAGT. The CDR3, as DNA: TGTGCCAGCAGTGCGGGGAACACCGGGGAGCTGTTTTTT. Protein product: CASSAGNTGELFF.

This chain joins TRBV7-9 and TRBJ1-6; D is unresolved. Germline CDR1 reads SEHNR; CDR2 reads FQNEAQ (reference sequence). The germline V and J ends were trimmed by 5 bases and 7 bases, with 12 bases remaining between them. CDR3 length equals 14 residues. The CDR3 DNA sequence: TGTGCCAGCAGCCATCCCACGGAGAATTCACCCCTCCACTTT. Protein product: CASSHPTENSPLHF.

The CDR3 DNA follows: TGTGCCAGCAGTTCCCCCCCCGGGATCAATCAGCCCCAGCATTTT. This translates into CASSSPPGINQPQHF. The rearrangement links TRBV28 to TRBJ1-5; D call uncertain. From germline, CDR1 is MDHEN and CDR2 SYDVKM. This CDR3 is 15 amino acids long. V was clipped by 4 bases and J by 3 bases, with 13 bases between them.

The chain employs TRBV5-4 and TRBJ2-1; D gene uncertain. This CDR3 contains 11 residues. The V end lost 6 bases, the J end lost 5 bases, and 6 bases lay between the germline ends. Germline assignment: CDR1 SGHNT and CDR2 YYREEE (reference sequence). In nucleotides, the CDR3 is TGTGCCAGCAACGAGGACAATGAGCAGTTCTTC. Translating it yields CASNEDNEQFF. The whole variable domain, filled in from reference TRBV5-4 and TRBJ2-1, reads ETGVTQSPTHLIKTRGQQVTLRCSSQSGHNTVSWYQQALGQGPQFIFQYYREEENGRGNFPPRFSGLQFPNYSSELNVNALELDDSALYLCASNEDNEQFFGPGTRLTVL.